This T cell receptor beta chain was sequenced in a study of beta chain features in type 1 diabetes. cDNA synthesis used the whole RNA isolate, giving expressed TCRB sequences. Using immunoSEQ multiplex PCR, the repertoire was profiled, and TCRdb retains in-frame clones only, with some absent. The sample contains about 40,000 clones, about 50% of which appear only once. The V and J ends lost 3 bases and 7 bases, in that order; junction bases with no gene match: 5. CDR1 is ENHRY, CDR2 SYGVKD, per germline. The CDR3 totals 13 residues. Findings of the study overall: Type 1 diabetes patients had VDJ junctions that carried fewer insertions and more deletions.

The table lists this clone with a few counts. Its antigen is undetermined. This chain links TRBV10-3 with TRBJ1-2; 7 bases agree with TRBD1. The receptor was isolated from a woman aged 25 to 39 in good health. The sequenced material came from stem cell memory CD4+ T cells from blood. DNA of the CDR3: TGTGCCATCAGTGACACAGGGGCGGGTGGCTACACCTTC. Protein sequence: CAISDTGAGGYTF.